This T cell receptor beta chain was profiled in a study of tumor and adjacent non-tumor tissue in lung cancer. General observations from the study: Higher tumor TCR diversity was associated with shorter survival. Significantly higher TCR diversity was found in tumor than normal lung. Tumor repertoires had a smaller top 100 clone share than normal lung.

This clonotype was seen ten or more times. Antigen specificity is unknown. The germline V and J ends were trimmed by 5 bases and 4 bases, with 14 bases remaining between them. The CDR3 loop spans 14 amino acids. Germline CDR1 and CDR2: DFQATT and SNEGSKA (reference sequence). The library came from three nested PCR rounds adapted from ARM-PCR protocols. TCRdb called the multiplex PCR reads again in MiXCR, with one record for every CDR3 protein. The sample lists roughly 220,000 distinct CDR3 sequences; 70% to 75% were seen once. This sample's RNA came from whole unsorted tissue. Between August and November 2014, newly diagnosed, chemotherapy-naive lung cancer patients underwent thoracic surgery in China.

The specimen sequenced was lung tumor tissue. The J gene is TRBJ2-2, the V gene TRBV20-1; D may correspond to TRBD1 or TRBD2 (5 bases each). This receptor was identified in a man aged 55-75 years with non-small cell lung cancer. CDR3: CSAGRWGSTGELFF. The CDR3, as DNA: TGCAGTGCTGGCCGGTGGGGGAGCACCGGGGAGCTGTTTTTT.